This T cell receptor (beta chain) was found in a study of blood T cell repertoires in COVID-19. The authors' processing: Amplification of reference gene primers provided the estimated nucleated cell counts. Libraries were prepared by immunoSEQ multiplex PCR; TCRdb keeps only in-frame clonotypes and omits some of them. From that table come the V and J calls and clone size; the DNA was used to work out D and trimming. The sample includes approximately 170,000 clones, over 75% of them seen just once. Cohorts were based on clinical histories the participants reported. CDR3 length equals 12 residues. V lost 7 bases and J lost 9, with 15 bases in between.

The V call is TRBV12-3 or TRBV12-4, the J call TRBJ1-1, with a tentative D call TRBD1 (5 bases). Material for sequencing was PBMCs or T cells enriched from blood (not recorded which). This clonotype was obtained from a young woman who had recovered from COVID-19. The CDR3 region has the DNA TGTGCCAGCAAGGCCACAGGCCCCAAAGCTTTCTTT. This sequence encodes CASKATGPKAFF.